This TCR beta chain derives from a study of blood T cell repertoires in COVID-19. Authors' data handling: The assay estimated nucleated cells by amplifying reference gene primers. Only in-frame clones appear in the TCRdb table, and some are missing; sequencing was by immunoSEQ multiplex PCR. The V and J calls and the clone size are those of that table, but D and trimming were determined from the DNA. This table has roughly 520,000 clones, 70% to 90% appearing once. Enrolled through a virtual design, the participants were between about 18 and 89 years of age and came from around 25 US areas. The receptor was derived from a woman aged 40 to 49 who had recovered from COVID-19. The sample consisted of PBMCs or T cells enriched from blood (not recorded which).

CDR3 loop: CAWTSDSINYGYTF. The CDR3 nucleotides read TGTGCCTGGACGTCGGACAGCATTAACTATGGCTACACCTTC. The J gene is TRBJ1-2, the V gene TRBV30, with D possibly being TRBD1 (6 bases). CDR3 length: 14 amino acids. V was clipped by 4 bases and J by 1 base, with 13 bases between them. Germline V gene sequence: CDR1 GTSNPN, CDR2 SVGIG (reference sequence).